One and the same sample provided the 4 T cell receptor beta chains below, sequenced in a study of T cell repertoires in cytomegalovirus infection. Which antigens these TCRs recognize remains unknown. Each CDR3 protein is one row after TCRdb ran MiXCR on the reads. The repertoire consists of approximately 310,000 distinct CDR3 sequences, with just under 25% occurring once and the leading ten covering less than 15%. The material was cultured PBMCs, obtained from culture after CMV antigen stimulation. All receptors derive from a human donor in good health (CMV status not recorded). Some clones in this sample may be carry-over from other donors' samples.

The J gene is TRBJ1-1, the V gene TRBV7-9; D is uncertain. The CDR3 is 8 residues long. The germline gives CDR1 SEHNR, CDR2 FQNEAQ (reference sequence). Here the CDR3 reads CALGEAFF. CDR3 DNA: TGTGCTCTGGGGGAAGCTTTCTTT.

This chain links TRBV19 with TRBJ1-2; D unclear. The CDR3 has 12 amino acids. Looked up from germline, CDR1 is LNHDA and CDR2 is SQIVND (reference sequence). In nucleotides, the CDR3 is TGTGCTCGACCCGGGAGTCACTATGGCTACACCTTC. Protein product: CARPGSHYGYTF.

This clonotype was seen a handful of times. The chain uses TRBV3-1 and TRBJ2-3; unclear D gene. CDR1 is LGHDT and CDR2 is YNNKEL in the germline V gene (reference sequence). V lost 1 base and J 1 base, leaving 9 bases between the germline ends. There are 15 residues in the CDR3. CDR3 protein: CASSQGGRRTDTQYF. In DNA, the CDR3 is TGTGCCAGCAGCCAAGGAGGACGTCGCACAGATACGCAGTATTTT.

A few counts support this clonotype. The chain uses TRBV6-2 or TRBV6-3 and TRBJ1-5; 7 nucleotides match TRBD1. V lost 7 bases to trimming and J lost 4 bases; unmatched junction nucleotides: 7. This CDR3 comprises 14 residues. Germline-derived CDR1 and CDR2 are MNHEY and SVGEGT. The CDR3 DNA is TGTGCCAGCACCTCAAGGGACAGTAATCAGCCCCAGCATTTT. Its protein product is CASTSRDSNQPQHF.